Each of the 12 T cell receptor beta chains below was sequenced from the same sample in a study of T-cell memory formation after mild COVID-19. TCRdb re-derived calls from the 5' RACE reads in MiXCR, one entry per CDR3 protein. The table has just under 350,000 distinct CDR3 sequences, 10% to 15% seen once. The specimen sequenced was PBMCs or a T cell subset sorted from them (not recorded which). The receptors here all came from a man between 18 and 35 years old who had mild COVID-19 (a few samples of this study predate the infection). Cell type and time point are not known.

The genes are TRBV9 and TRBJ2-7; 7 bases are a match to TRBD2. Germline trimming cut 0 bases from V and 4 bases from J; bases unmatched to any gene: 10. The CDR3 length is 16 residues. Germline-derived CDR1 and CDR2 are SGDLS and YYNGEE. The CDR3 protein is CASSVAPMGEGYEQYF. In DNA form, the CDR3 reads TGTGCCAGCAGCGTAGCCCCAATGGGGGAGGGGTACGAGCAGTACTTC.

This chain joins TRBV5-6 and TRBJ2-3; 8 bases line up with TRBD2. CDR1 SGHDT and CDR2 YYEEEE come from the germline V gene. J was trimmed by 1 base and V by 2 bases; bases with no gene match: 6. This CDR3 spans 16 amino acids. CDR3 sequence reads: CASSFGGGWGTDTQYF. CDR3 bases: TGTGCCAGCAGCTTCGGCGGGGGGTGGGGCACAGATACGCAGTATTTT.

This sequence joins TRBV20-1 and TRBJ2-7; D perhaps matches TRBD1 (5 bases). The V end lost 2 bases, the J end lost 6 bases, and 11 bases lay between the germline ends. The germline V gene encodes CDR1 DFQATT and CDR2 SNEGSKA (reference sequence). CDR3 length: 12 amino acids. The chain's CDR3 is CSARSGFFEQYF. In nucleotides, the CDR3 is TGCAGTGCTAGATCAGGGTTCTTCGAGCAGTACTTC.

The V and J genes are TRBV29-1 and TRBJ2-4, with D perhaps TRBD2 (6 bases). Trimming stripped 4 bases from V and 1 base from J, with 11 bases between. The CDR3 totals 14 residues. Germline CDR1 is SQVTM and CDR2 is ANQGSEA. As DNA, the CDR3 is TGCAGCGTTGTTTTCGGGGGTGCCAAAAACATTCAGTACTTC. Translating gives CSVVFGGAKNIQYF.

This clonotype was observed a handful of times. The chain carries TRBV6-5 and TRBJ2-1, with D perhaps matching TRBD2 (5 bases). Germline V gives CDR1 MNHEY, CDR2 SVGAGI. V was shortened by 10 bases and J by 4 bases, with 14 bases between the two germline ends. The CDR3 length is 13 residues. The CDR3 DNA sequence: TGTGCCACGGGAAGAGTGGTTTACAATGAGCAGTTCTTC. Translated, it gives CATGRVVYNEQFF.

This clonotype was counted between two and nine times. The chain links TRBV12-3 or TRBV12-4 to TRBJ1-2; D unresolved. The CDR3 length is 14 residues. Deletions cut 5 bases from V and 4 bases from J, with 14 bases between. The CDR3 here is CASSPVEASYGYTF. CDR3 DNA: TGTGCCAGCAGTCCAGTGGAAGCGAGCTATGGCTACACCTTC.

The chain is built from TRBV7-3 and TRBJ2-1, with 12 bases fitting TRBD2. CDR1 is SGHTA and CDR2 is FQGTGA in the germline V gene. V lost 6 bases, J lost 5 bases, and 8 bases stayed unmatched. The CDR3 spans 16 residues. The CDR3 loop is CASRRILAGGHNEQFF. In DNA form, the CDR3 reads TGTGCCAGCAGAAGGATACTAGCGGGGGGACACAATGAGCAGTTCTTC.

This chain uses TRBV19 with TRBJ1-5; 10 nucleotides align to TRBD1. The CDR3 consists of 12 residues. Germline-derived CDR1 and CDR2 are LNHDA and SQIVND (reference sequence). The trim removed 10 bases at V and 7 bases at J, leaving 4 bases unmatched. This CDR3 is CAMGQGRQPQHF. The CDR3 coding sequence is TGTGCCATGGGACAGGGGAGGCAGCCCCAGCATTTT. Using reference TRBV19 and TRBJ1-5 for the parts outside the CDR3, the full variable domain is DGGITQSPKYLFRKEGQNVTLSCEQNLNHDAMYWYRQDPGQGLRLIYYSQIVNDFQKGDIAEGYSVSREKKESFPLTVTSAQKNPTAFYLCAMGQGRQPQHFGDGTRLSIL.

Turning to this clonotype: One end of the junction fails to match germline, which may point to a read error. This chain connects TRBV20-1 to TRBJ2-3; 10 bases fit TRBD2. The germline gives CDR1 DFQATT, CDR2 SNEGSKA (reference sequence). The length of the CDR3 is 15 residues. CDR3 region: CSARDTSGATDTHYF. The CDR3 nucleotides read TGCAGTGCTAGAGATACTAGCGGGGCCACAGATACGCATTATTTT.

The V call is TRBV7-2, the J call TRBJ1-5; the match to TRBD1 covers 8 bases. CDR1 SGHTA and CDR2 FQGNSA come from the germline V gene. With 5 bases clipped from V and 4 bases from J, the junction kept 10 bases outside the gene matches. The CDR3 is made up of 16 amino acids. The CDR3 DNA follows: TGTGCCAGCAGCCCGGGACAGGCTAGGCTTAATCAGCCCCAGCATTTT. Translation: CASSPGQARLNQPQHF.

As DNA, the CDR3 is TGTGCCAGCAGCTTAGCCCCGGGACGGCATGCTTGGGATGGCTACACCTTC. It translates to CASSLAPGRHAWDGYTF. The chain links TRBV7-2 to TRBJ1-2; the D gene is possibly TRBD1 (5 bases). The germline V and J ends were trimmed by 0 bases and 6 bases, with 20 bases remaining between them. This CDR3 region has 17 residues. The germline V gene encodes CDR1 SGHTA and CDR2 FQGNSA.

This clonotype was seen a few times. The CDR3: CASSQEPGGSYGYTF. In DNA, the CDR3 is TGTGCCAGCAGCCAAGAGCCCGGGGGCAGCTATGGCTACACCTTC. The chain recombines TRBV3-1 with TRBJ1-2; D perhaps matches TRBD1 (6 bases). The CDR3 consists of 15 residues. V lost 0 bases and J 4 bases, leaving 12 bases between the germline ends. Germline lookup yields CDR1 LGHDT and CDR2 YNNKEL (reference sequence). Together with reference TRBV3-1 and TRBJ1-2, the CDR3 gives the full variable domain: DTAVSQTPKYLVTQMGNDKSIKCEQNLGHDTMYWYKQDSKKFLKIMFSYNNKELIINETVPNRFSPKSPDKAHLNLHINSLELGDSAVYFCASSQEPGGSYGYTFGSGTRLTVV.